Listed here are 27 T cell receptor beta chains from one sample, sequenced in a study of cytomegalovirus exposure and HLA in healthy donors (dated by TCRdb to 2017 to 2019). Receptors were amplified or captured by the immunoSEQ multiplex PCR assay. For the multiplex PCR, a mixture combining 60 forward primers for TCR Vbeta segments and 13 reverse primers for TCR Jbeta segments was used. Not all clones reach the TCRdb copy of this immuneACCESS table, which keeps in-frame sequences only. Checked studies attribute under half of the gap to unresolved V genes and leave the rest unexplained. Across this sample there are some 120,000 clones, with 77% seen only once. The ten biggest clones cover around 5.5% of the sample. Sequences were obtained from PBMCs. The source is a man aged 18 to 35 in good health and CMV-seropositive.

The rearrangement links TRBV7-9 to TRBJ2-3; 8 nucleotides align to TRBD2. Losses at the gene ends were 1 base for V and 6 bases for J; bases not matched to a gene: 9. Germline lookup yields CDR1 SEHNR and CDR2 FQNEAQ (reference sequence). The CDR3 runs 16 residues. The CDR3 loop is CASSLVVGGAGDTQYF. In DNA form, the CDR3 reads TGTGCCAGCAGCTTAGTTGTCGGGGGGGCCGGGGATACGCAGTATTTT. The whole variable domain, filled in from reference TRBV7-9 and TRBJ2-3, reads DTGVSQNPRHKITKRGQNVTFRCDPISEHNRLYWYRQTLGQGPEFLTYFQNEAQLEKSRLLSDRFSAERPKGSFSTLEIQRTEQGDSAMYLCASSLVVGGAGDTQYFGPGTRLTVL.

This sequence joins TRBV2 and TRBJ1-5, with a tentative D call TRBD1 (6 bases). V gave up 7 bases and J gave up 0 bases, with 10 bases separating them. The CDR3 length is 14 residues. Germline loops: CDR1 SNHLY, CDR2 FYNNEI. CDR3 sequence reads: CASNLGHSNQPQHF. As DNA, the CDR3 is TGTGCCAGCAACTTGGGACATAGCAATCAGCCCCAGCATTTT. The variable domain in full, with the rest retrieved from reference TRBV2 and TRBJ1-5, is EPEVTQTPSHQVTQMGQEVILRCVPISNHLYFYWYRQILGQKVEFLVSFYNNEISEKSEIFDDQFSVERPDGSNFTLKIRSTKLEDSAMYFCASNLGHSNQPQHFGDGTRLSIL.

The genes are TRBV4-1 and TRBJ2-7; tentative D call: TRBD2 (5 bases). CDR1 is MGHRA, CDR2 YSYEKL, per germline. The germline V and J ends were trimmed by 7 bases and 1 base, with 11 bases remaining between them. The CDR3 extends over 13 amino acids. The CDR3 nucleotides read TGCGCCAGCAACCAGCCGGGATCCTACGAGCAGTACTTC. It encodes CASNQPGSYEQYF.

This clone was detected only a few times. The gene calls are TRBV5-1 and TRBJ1-1, with D possibly matching TRBD1 (6 bases). V was clipped by 0 bases and J by 0 bases, with 15 bases between them. The CDR3 covers 17 residues. Per the germline V gene, CDR1 is SGHRS and CDR2 is YFSETQ. The CDR3 sequence is CASSLGQAYIMNTEAFF. The CDR3 nucleotides read TGCGCCAGCAGCTTGGGACAGGCGTATATTATGAACACTGAAGCTTTCTTT. Based on the CDR3 plus reference TRBV5-1 and TRBJ1-1, the full variable domain is KAGVTQTPRYLIKTRGQQVTLSCSPISGHRSVSWYQQTPGQGLQFLFEYFSETQRNKGNFPGRFSGRQFSNSRSEMNVSTLELGDSALYLCASSLGQAYIMNTEAFFGQGTRLTVV.

The V call is TRBV2, the J call TRBJ2-7, with D perhaps TRBD1 (5 bases). V was shortened by 6 bases and J by 2 bases, with 11 bases between the two germline ends. The CDR3 runs 13 residues. Germline V lookup: CDR1 SNHLY, CDR2 FYNNEI. CDR3 sequence (DNA): TGTGCCAGCAGAGGCAGGGATACCTACGAGCAGTACTTC. Translating it yields CASRGRDTYEQYF.

The V gene is TRBV5-1, the J gene TRBJ2-3, with a possible D match to TRBD2 (7 bases). The V gene's germline CDR1 is SGHRS and CDR2 YFSETQ. V dropped 2 bases and J dropped 6 bases, with 16 bases sitting between them. The CDR3 loop spans 15 amino acids. Here the CDR3 reads CASSFRGGVLDTQYF. The DNA for the CDR3 is TGCGCCAGCAGCTTTAGAGGGGGGGTCCTTGATACGCAGTATTTT. The full variable domain, rest sourced from reference TRBV5-1 and TRBJ2-3, is KAGVTQTPRYLIKTRGQQVTLSCSPISGHRSVSWYQQTPGQGLQFLFEYFSETQRNKGNFPGRFSGRQFSNSRSEMNVSTLELGDSALYLCASSFRGGVLDTQYFGPGTRLTVL.

The chain combines TRBV27 with TRBJ2-1; D possibly corresponds to TRBD1 (6 bases). V lost 9 bases and J lost 3, with 15 bases in between. The germline V gene has CDR1 MNHEY and CDR2 SMNVEV (reference sequence). CDR3 size: 14 residues. CDR3 coding DNA: TGTGCCAGTTGGGCCCGGGACAACTACAATGAGCAGTTCTTC. Amino acids: CASWARDNYNEQFF.

This clone was counted once. The chain is built from TRBV27 and TRBJ1-1, with 8 bases aligning to TRBD1. CDR3 size: 18 residues. The V and J ends lost 6 bases and 1 base, in that order; junction bases with no gene match: 16. CDR1 MNHEY and CDR2 SMNVEV come from the germline V gene (reference sequence). The CDR3 DNA is TGTGCCAGCAGCCTCAGTGGACAGGGATACTGGGGGAACACTGAAGCTTTCTTT. This codes for CASSLSGQGYWGNTEAFF.

For the CDR3, the DNA is TGTGCCAGCAGCCAATTGTATGACCTAGCGGCCACACCCACAGATACGCAGTATTTT. It codes for CASSQLYDLAATPTDTQYF. The chain has TRBV4-2 and TRBJ2-3; 7 bases fit TRBD2. CDR3 length: 19 residues. J gave up 2 bases and V 2 bases, and 16 bases lay outside the gene matches. CDR1 is LGHNA, CDR2 YNFKEQ, per germline.

The genes are TRBV11-3 and TRBJ2-1; 16 bases are shared with TRBD2. The CDR3 has 16 amino acids. J was trimmed by 8 bases and V by 3 bases; bases with no gene match: 4. CDR1 and CDR2 (germline): SGHNT, YENEEA. Written as DNA, the CDR3 is TGTGCCAGCAGCTTGGGGGGGACTAGCGGGAGGGATGAGCAGTTCTTC. Protein product: CASSLGGTSGRDEQFF.

The CDR3 nucleotides are TGTGCCAGCAGTTTCGTTCTTGGGACAGTGGAAGCTTTCTTT. It translates to CASSFVLGTVEAFF. The J gene is TRBJ1-1, the V gene TRBV2; TRBD1 aligns across 7 bases. This CDR3 has 14 amino acids. From germline, CDR1 is SNHLY and CDR2 FYNNEI. V shed 5 bases and J 8 bases; nucleotides not matched to a gene: 11.

The chain carries TRBV28 and TRBJ2-2; TRBD2 matches 8 bases. J gave up 1 base and V 6 bases, and 7 bases lay outside the gene matches. The CDR3 runs 16 residues. CDR1 is MDHEN and CDR2 is SYDVKM in the germline V gene. CDR3 protein: CASRPTSGWNTGELFF. CDR3 in DNA: TGTGCCAGCAGGCCTACTAGCGGATGGAACACCGGGGAGCTGTTTTTT.

V gene TRBV7-9 combines with J gene TRBJ1-4; the D is unclear. The V end lost 5 bases, the J end lost 7 bases, and 20 bases lay between the germline ends. The germline V gene encodes CDR1 SEHNR and CDR2 FQNEAQ (reference sequence). The CDR3 sequence is 16 residues long. The CDR3 spells CASSRYPLGEAEKLFF. DNA of the CDR3: TGTGCCAGCAGCCGCTACCCGTTGGGAGAGGCTGAAAAACTGTTTTTT.

This clone has more than one count but fewer than ten. This chain uses TRBV15 with TRBJ2-7; TRBD1 aligns across 8 bases. J was trimmed by 7 bases and V by 4 bases; bases with no gene match: 12. The CDR3 sequence is 15 residues long. Germline loops: CDR1 LNHNV, CDR2 YYDKDF (reference sequence). The CDR3 loop is CATSKGGQGWLEQYF. CDR3 DNA: TGTGCCACCAGCAAAGGCGGACAGGGTTGGTTAGAGCAGTACTTC.

The V call is TRBV19, the J call TRBJ2-2; 10 nucleotides agree with TRBD2. Germline CDR1 reads LNHDA; CDR2 reads SQIVND (reference sequence). CDR3 length equals 16 residues. V was pared by 6 bases and J by 7 bases, with 11 bases of the junction left unmatched. The CDR3 bases are TGTGCCAGTAGCGAGCGGGGGGGCGGTATTGGCGGGGAGCTGTTTTTT. Amino acid sequence: CASSERGGGIGGELFF.

V and J are TRBV29-1 and TRBJ2-1; TRBD2 agrees at 14 bases. J was trimmed by 0 bases and V by 4 bases; bases with no gene match: 5. The CDR3 is 17 residues long. Germline V gene data show CDR1 as SQVTM and CDR2 as ANQGSEA. The CDR3 DNA reads as TGCAGCGTTGGAGGGGGGACTAGCGGGAGCTCCTACAATGAGCAGTTCTTC. This gives the protein CSVGGGTSGSSYNEQFF.

This chain joins TRBV4-1 and TRBJ1-3; perhaps TRBD1 as D (5 bases). The V gene's germline CDR1 is MGHRA and CDR2 YSYEKL. Trimming left V 2 bases short and J 5 bases short, with 22 bases between. The CDR3 contains 18 residues. CDR3 loop: CASSQPPSRGRARNTIYF. The DNA of the CDR3 is TGCGCCAGCAGCCAACCCCCCTCCCGAGGCAGGGCTCGAAACACCATATATTTT.

This rearrangement joins TRBV20-1 to TRBJ2-7; D might be TRBD1 (6 bases). The germline V gene has CDR1 DFQATT and CDR2 SNEGSKA (reference sequence). V lost 2 bases and J lost 7, with 9 bases in between. This CDR3 contains 11 residues. The CDR3 loop reads CSARRTEEQYF. In DNA form, the CDR3 reads TGCAGTGCTAGAAGGACAGAAGAGCAGTACTTC.

This rearrangement joins TRBV5-1 to TRBJ2-3; perhaps TRBD1 as D (6 bases). CDR3 length equals 15 residues. CDR1 and CDR2 (germline): SGHRS, YFSETQ. V lost 5 bases, J lost 0 bases, and 13 bases lay in between. The chain's CDR3 is CASSRNRESTDTQYF. In nucleotides, the CDR3 is TGCGCCAGCAGTCGTAACAGGGAAAGCACAGATACGCAGTATTTT.

To note about this clone: Relative to the germline gene, one junction end is altered; a read error may explain this. The chain has TRBV19 and TRBJ2-6; 10 bases agree with TRBD1. Germline V gene lookup returns CDR1 LNHDA and CDR2 SQIVND (reference sequence). CDR3 length equals 16 residues. Written as DNA, the CDR3 is TGTGCCAGTAGCGACAGGGGGCAGGGTGGGGCCAACGGCCTGACTTTC. It specifies CASSDRGQGGANGLTF.

The CDR3 DNA sequence: TGCGCCAGCAGCTCAAACCGGGACAGCAGTACCTACGAGCAGTACTTC. Translation gives CASSSNRDSSTYEQYF. The V call is TRBV5-1, the J call TRBJ2-7, with 7 bases matching TRBD1. V shed 3 bases and J 2 bases; nucleotides not matched to a gene: 11. This CDR3 has 16 residues. CDR1 is SGHRS, CDR2 YFSETQ, per germline.

This chain joins TRBV7-9 and TRBJ2-1; possible D gene TRBD1, 5 bases. CDR3 length equals 12 residues. Trimming removed 6 bases from V and 8 bases from J, with 11 bases in between. The V gene's germline CDR1 is SEHNR and CDR2 FQNEAQ (reference sequence). The chain's CDR3 is CASRGVFDEQFF. In nucleotides, the CDR3 is TGTGCCAGCAGAGGGGTTTTCGATGAGCAGTTCTTC.

The chain carries TRBV25-1 and TRBJ2-7; 7 bases map to TRBD1. Germline CDR1 reads MGHDK; CDR2 reads SYGVNS. V was clipped by 6 bases and J by 4 bases; unmatched bases: 6. This CDR3 region has 13 residues. The CDR3 sequence: CASRGQVVYEQYF. In DNA, the CDR3 is TGTGCCAGCAGAGGACAGGTAGTTTACGAGCAGTACTTC.

The chain employs TRBV19 and TRBJ1-2; 7 bases map to TRBD1. Germline V gives CDR1 LNHDA, CDR2 SQIVND (reference sequence). The CDR3 is 17 residues long. V lost 7 bases, J lost 1 base, and 15 bases stayed unmatched. CDR3: CASNGAQGQYINYGYTF. CDR3 nucleotide sequence: TGTGCCAGTAATGGAGCGCAGGGACAGTATATTAACTATGGCTACACCTTC.

The chain joins TRBV7-6 to TRBJ2-7; D might be TRBD1 (5 bases). Looked up from germline, CDR1 is SGHVS and CDR2 is FNYEAQ. There are 12 residues in the CDR3. With 3 bases removed from V and 4 bases from J, the gap between germline ends came to 7 bases. This CDR3 reads CASSFSGYEQYF. In DNA, the CDR3 is TGTGCCAGCAGCTTTTCAGGGTACGAGCAGTACTTC.

The chain uses TRBV15 and TRBJ2-2, with D perhaps TRBD2 (6 bases). The CDR3 spans 16 residues. Germline lookup yields CDR1 LNHNV and CDR2 YYDKDF (reference sequence). Trimming cost V 7 bases and J 4 bases, with 19 bases left between them. CDR3 residues: CATNRPGGAGTGELFF. The DNA for the CDR3 is TGTGCCACCAACCGTCCCGGAGGGGCCGGCACCGGGGAGCTGTTTTTT.

This rearrangement joins TRBV27 to TRBJ2-1, with TRBD2 identical over 15 bases. This CDR3 region has 18 residues. The junction had 9 bases not matched to a gene; V was cut back by 5 bases and J by 4 bases. The germline V gene has CDR1 MNHEY and CDR2 SMNVEV (reference sequence). CDR3 in amino acids: CASSPGLAGGPSYNEQFF. The CDR3, as DNA: TGTGCCAGCAGTCCAGGACTAGCGGGAGGGCCTTCTTACAATGAGCAGTTCTTC.